This is a list of T cell receptor beta chains from one sample in a study of beta chain features in type 1 diabetes. Libraries were prepared by immunoSEQ multiplex PCR; TCRdb keeps only in-frame clonotypes and omits some of them. The sample shows 600,000 to 700,000 clones, around 12% of them seen only once. Sequencing used naive CD4+ T cells from blood. The receptors here all came from a man aged 30-40 years with type 1 diabetes. Each CDR3 is given without its conserved first and last residue.

>TRBV5-1
ASSLVGGNNQPQH
>TRBV4-3
ASSQDSGASNQPQH
>TRBV7-9
ASSSGGIQPQH
>TRBV5-8
ASSLTVRYEQY
>TRBV5-1
ASSPGQGDAGELF
>TRBV6-1
ASSEQGLSNQPQH
>TRBV18
ASSPRTSGYNEQF
>TRBV9
ASSVAGEGQPQH
>TRBV29-1
SVEDRGLYEQY
>TRBV18
ASSREEDRGLFHYGYT
>TRBV7-9
ASSSITDTQY
>TRBV9
ASSSTSGAGGLADTQY
>TRBV19
ASSILTADTQY
>TRBV30
AWSTQISGNTIY
>TRBV19
ASSIVVRQGSYGYT
>TRBV18
ASSGTGQETQY
>TRBV10-3
AIRGPKDEQY
>TRBV29-1
SVGGQLNEKLF
>TRBV13
ASKGYNEQF
>TRBV30
AWSVYQGGYT
>TRBV29-1
SVRDRGSYNEQF
>TRBV10-3
ATSAQDTEAF
>TRBV5-6
ASSLFHEQF
>TRBV4-2
ASSQEPDHSYYEQY